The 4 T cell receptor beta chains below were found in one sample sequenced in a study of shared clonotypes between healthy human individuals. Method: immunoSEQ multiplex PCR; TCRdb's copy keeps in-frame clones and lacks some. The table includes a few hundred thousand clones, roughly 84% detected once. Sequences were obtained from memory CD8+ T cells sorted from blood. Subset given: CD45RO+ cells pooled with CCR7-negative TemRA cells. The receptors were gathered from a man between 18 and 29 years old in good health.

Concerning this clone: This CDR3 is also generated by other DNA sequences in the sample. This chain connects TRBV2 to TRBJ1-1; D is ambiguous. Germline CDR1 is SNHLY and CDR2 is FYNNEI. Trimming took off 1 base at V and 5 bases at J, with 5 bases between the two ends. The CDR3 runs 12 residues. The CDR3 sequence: CASSEGGTEAFF. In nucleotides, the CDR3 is TGTGCCAGCAGTGAAGGGGGAACTGAAGCTTTCTTT.

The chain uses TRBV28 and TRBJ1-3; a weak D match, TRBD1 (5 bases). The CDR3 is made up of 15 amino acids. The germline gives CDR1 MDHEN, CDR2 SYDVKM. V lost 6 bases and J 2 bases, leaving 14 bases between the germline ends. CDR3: CASRLEGSTGNTIYF. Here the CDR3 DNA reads TGTGCCAGCAGACTCGAGGGGTCCACTGGAAACACCATATATTTT.

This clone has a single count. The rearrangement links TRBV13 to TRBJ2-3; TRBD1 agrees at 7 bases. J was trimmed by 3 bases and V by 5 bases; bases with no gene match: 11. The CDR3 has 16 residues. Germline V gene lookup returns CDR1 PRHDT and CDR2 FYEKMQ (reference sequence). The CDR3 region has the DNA TGTGCCAGCAGCACCCGGGACAGAGGTTTAACAGATACGCAGTATTTT. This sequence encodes CASSTRDRGLTDTQYF.

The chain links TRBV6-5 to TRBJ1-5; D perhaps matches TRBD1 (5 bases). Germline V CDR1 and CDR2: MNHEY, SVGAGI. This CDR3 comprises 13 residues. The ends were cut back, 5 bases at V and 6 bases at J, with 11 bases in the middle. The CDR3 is CASSREGIQPQHF. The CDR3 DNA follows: TGTGCCAGCAGTCGGGAGGGGATTCAGCCCCAGCATTTT.